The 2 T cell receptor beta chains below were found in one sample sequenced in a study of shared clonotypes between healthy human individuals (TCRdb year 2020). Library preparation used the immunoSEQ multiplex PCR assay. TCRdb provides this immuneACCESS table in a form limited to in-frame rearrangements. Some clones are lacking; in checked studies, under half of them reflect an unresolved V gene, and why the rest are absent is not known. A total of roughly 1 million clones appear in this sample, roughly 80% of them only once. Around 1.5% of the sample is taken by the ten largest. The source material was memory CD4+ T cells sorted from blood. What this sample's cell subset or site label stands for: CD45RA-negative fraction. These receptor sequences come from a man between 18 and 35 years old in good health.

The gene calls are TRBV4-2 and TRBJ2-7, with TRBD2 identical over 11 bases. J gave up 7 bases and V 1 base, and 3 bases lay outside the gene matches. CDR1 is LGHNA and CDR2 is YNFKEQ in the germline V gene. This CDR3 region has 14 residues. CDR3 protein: CASSQGSSGGEQYF. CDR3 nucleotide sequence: TGTGCCAGCAGCCAAGGCTCTAGCGGGGGGGAGCAGTACTTC.

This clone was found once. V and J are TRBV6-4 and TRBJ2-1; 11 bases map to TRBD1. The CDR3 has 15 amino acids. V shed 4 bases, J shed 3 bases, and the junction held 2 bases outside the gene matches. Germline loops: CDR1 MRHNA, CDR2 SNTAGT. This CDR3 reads CASSAGTGGYNEQFF. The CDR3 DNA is TGTGCCAGCAGTGCCGGGACAGGGGGCTACAATGAGCAGTTCTTC.